This T cell receptor (beta chain) appears in the sequencing data of a study of graft-versus-host responses after intestinal transplantation. Study outcomes and limitations: Peak circulating GvH clone levels tracked with early post-transplant HvG declines. Some GvH clones appeared in ileal mucosa or blood before recipient bone marrow.

Germline lookup yields CDR1 MNHEY and CDR2 SVGAGI. CDR3 length: 14 amino acids. V lost 5 bases to trimming and J lost 1 base; unmatched junction nucleotides: 3. Profiling relied on immunoSEQ multiplex PCR, and the TCRdb table lists in-frame clones only, not all of them. The data contain about 26,000 clones, about 81% of them singletons. Worth noting for this clone: Its target is not known.

The genes are TRBV6-5 and TRBJ2-5; 8 bases match TRBD2. The sample in question was unstimulated CD4+ T cells sorted from spleen or lymph node cells, obtained before intestinal transplant. The receptor comes from a human donor who received an intestinal transplant. CDR3 in amino acids: CASSHRGGQETQYF. The CDR3 bases are TGTGCCAGCAGTCACCGGGGGGGCCAAGAGACCCAGTACTTC.